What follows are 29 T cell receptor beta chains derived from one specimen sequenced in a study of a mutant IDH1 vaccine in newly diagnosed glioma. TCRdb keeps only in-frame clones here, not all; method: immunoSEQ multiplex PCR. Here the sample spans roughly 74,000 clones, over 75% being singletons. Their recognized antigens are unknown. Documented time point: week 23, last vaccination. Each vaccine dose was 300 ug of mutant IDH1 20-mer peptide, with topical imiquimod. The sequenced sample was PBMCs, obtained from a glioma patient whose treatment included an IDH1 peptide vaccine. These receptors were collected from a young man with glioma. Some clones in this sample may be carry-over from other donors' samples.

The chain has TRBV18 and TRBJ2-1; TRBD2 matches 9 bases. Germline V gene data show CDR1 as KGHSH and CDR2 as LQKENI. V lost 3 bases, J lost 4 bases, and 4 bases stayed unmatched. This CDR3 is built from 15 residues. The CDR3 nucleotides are TGTGCCAGCTCACCGACTAGCGGAGGGTACAATGAGCAGTTCTTC. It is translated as CASSPTSGGYNEQFF.

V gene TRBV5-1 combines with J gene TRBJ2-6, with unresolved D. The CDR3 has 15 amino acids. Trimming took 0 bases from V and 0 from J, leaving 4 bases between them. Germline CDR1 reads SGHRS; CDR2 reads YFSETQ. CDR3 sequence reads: CASSLVVSGANVLTF. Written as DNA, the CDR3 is TGCGCCAGCAGCTTGGTGGTCTCTGGGGCCAACGTCCTGACTTTC. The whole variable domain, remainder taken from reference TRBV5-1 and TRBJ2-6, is KAGVTQTPRYLIKTRGQQVTLSCSPISGHRSVSWYQQTPGQGLQFLFEYFSETQRNKGNFPGRFSGRQFSNSRSEMNVSTLELGDSALYLCASSLVVSGANVLTFGAGSRLTVL.

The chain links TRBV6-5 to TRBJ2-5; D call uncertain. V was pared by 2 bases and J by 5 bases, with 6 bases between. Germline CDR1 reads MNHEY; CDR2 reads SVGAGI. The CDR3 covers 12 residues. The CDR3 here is CASSYNGETQYF. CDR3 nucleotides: TGTGCCAGCAGTTACAACGGGGAGACCCAGTACTTC.

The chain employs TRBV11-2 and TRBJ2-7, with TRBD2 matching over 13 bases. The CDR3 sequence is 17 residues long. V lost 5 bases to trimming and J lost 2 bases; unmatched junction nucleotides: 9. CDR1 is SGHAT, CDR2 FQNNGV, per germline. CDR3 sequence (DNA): TGTGCCAGCAGCCTACTCACTAGCGGGGGGGTAACCTACGAGCAGTACTTC. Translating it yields CASSLLTSGGVTYEQYF.

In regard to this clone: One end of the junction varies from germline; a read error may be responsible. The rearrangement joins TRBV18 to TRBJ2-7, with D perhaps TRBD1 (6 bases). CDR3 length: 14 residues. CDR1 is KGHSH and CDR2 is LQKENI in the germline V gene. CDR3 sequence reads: CAGSHPDRPYEQYF. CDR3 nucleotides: TGTGCCGGCTCACACCCCGACAGGCCCTACGAGCAGTACTTC. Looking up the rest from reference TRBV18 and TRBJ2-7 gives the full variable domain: NAGVMQNPRHLVRRRGQEARLRCSPMKGHSHVYWYRQLPEEGLKFMVYLQKENIIDESGMPKERFSAEFPKEGPSILRIQQVVRGDSAAYFCAGSHPDRPYEQYFGPGTRLTVT.

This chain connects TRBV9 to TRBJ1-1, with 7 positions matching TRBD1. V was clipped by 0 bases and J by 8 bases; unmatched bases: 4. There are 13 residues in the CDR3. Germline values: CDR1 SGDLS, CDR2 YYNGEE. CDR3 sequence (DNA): TGTGCCAGCAGCGTAGAGGGGGCCTCAGAAGCTTTCTTT. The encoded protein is CASSVEGASEAFF.

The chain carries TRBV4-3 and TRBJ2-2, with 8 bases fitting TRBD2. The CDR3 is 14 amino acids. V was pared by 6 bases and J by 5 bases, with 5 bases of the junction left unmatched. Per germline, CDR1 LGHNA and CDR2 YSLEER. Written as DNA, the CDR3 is TGCGCCAGCAGGGGAAGCGGGGGAACCGGGGAGCTGTTTTTT. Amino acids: CASRGSGGTGELFF.

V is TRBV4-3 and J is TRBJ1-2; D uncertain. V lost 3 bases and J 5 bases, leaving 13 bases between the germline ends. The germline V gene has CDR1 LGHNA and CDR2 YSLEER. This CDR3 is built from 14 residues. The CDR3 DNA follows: TGCGCCAGCAGCCAGGACCCCCGGTCTTATGGCTACACCTTC. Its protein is CASSQDPRSYGYTF.

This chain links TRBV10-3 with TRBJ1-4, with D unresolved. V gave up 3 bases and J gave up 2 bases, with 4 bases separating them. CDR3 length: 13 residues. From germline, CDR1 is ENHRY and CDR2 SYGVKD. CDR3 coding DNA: TGTGCCATCAGTGACGCGACTAATGAAAAACTGTTTTTT. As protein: CAISDATNEKLFF.

The CDR3 nucleotides read TGTGCCTGGAGTGGGATGAGGTCGGACACTGAAGCTTTCTTT. Its protein is CAWSGMRSDTEAFF. The chain couples TRBV30 to TRBJ1-1; D uncertain. Germline V gene data show CDR1 as GTSNPN and CDR2 as SVGIG (reference sequence). Trimming took off 1 base at V and 3 bases at J, with 12 bases between the two ends. CDR3 size: 14 residues.

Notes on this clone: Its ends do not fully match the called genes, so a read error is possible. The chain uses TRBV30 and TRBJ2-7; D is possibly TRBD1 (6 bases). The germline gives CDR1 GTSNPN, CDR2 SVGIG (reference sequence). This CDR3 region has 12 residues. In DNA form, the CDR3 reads TGCGCCTGGAGTGTACGAGGGGGCGAGCAGTACTTC. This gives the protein CAWSVRGGEQYF.

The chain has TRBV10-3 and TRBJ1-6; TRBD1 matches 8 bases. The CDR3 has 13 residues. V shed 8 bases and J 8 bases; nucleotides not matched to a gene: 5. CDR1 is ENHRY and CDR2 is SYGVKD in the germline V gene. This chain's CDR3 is CAIAPTGDSPLHF. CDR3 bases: TGTGCCATCGCGCCGACAGGGGATTCACCCCTCCACTTT.

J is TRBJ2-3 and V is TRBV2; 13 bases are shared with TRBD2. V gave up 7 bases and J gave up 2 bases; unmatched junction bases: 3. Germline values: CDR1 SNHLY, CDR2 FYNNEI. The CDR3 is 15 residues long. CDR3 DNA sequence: TGTGCCAGCATAGGGACTAGCGGGGCCACAGATACGCAGTATTTT. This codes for CASIGTSGATDTQYF.

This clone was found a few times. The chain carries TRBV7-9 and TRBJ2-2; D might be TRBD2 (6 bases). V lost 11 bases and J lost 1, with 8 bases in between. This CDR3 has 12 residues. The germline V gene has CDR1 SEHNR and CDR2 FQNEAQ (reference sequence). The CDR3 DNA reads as TGTGCCTCGCGGGGGAACACCGGGGAGCTGTTTTTT. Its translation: CASRGNTGELFF.

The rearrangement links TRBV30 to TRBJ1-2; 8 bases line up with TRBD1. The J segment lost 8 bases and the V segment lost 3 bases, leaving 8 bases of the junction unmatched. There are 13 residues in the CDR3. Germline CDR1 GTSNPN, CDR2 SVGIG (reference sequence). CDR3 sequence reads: CAWRWTGSRGYTF. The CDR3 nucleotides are TGTGCCTGGAGGTGGACAGGGAGTCGCGGCTACACCTTC.

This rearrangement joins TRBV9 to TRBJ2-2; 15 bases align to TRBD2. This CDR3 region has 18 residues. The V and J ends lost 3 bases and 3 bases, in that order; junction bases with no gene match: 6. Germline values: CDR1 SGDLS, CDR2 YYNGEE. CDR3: CASSEGLAGGQDTGELFF. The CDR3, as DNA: TGTGCCAGCAGCGAGGGACTAGCGGGGGGCCAAGACACCGGGGAGCTGTTTTTT.

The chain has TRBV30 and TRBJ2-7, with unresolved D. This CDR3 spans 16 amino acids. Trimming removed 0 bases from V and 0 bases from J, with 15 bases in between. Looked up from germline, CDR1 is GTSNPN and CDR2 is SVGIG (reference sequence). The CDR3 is CAWSVNIHGSSYEQYF. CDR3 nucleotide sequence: TGTGCCTGGAGTGTTAACATTCACGGAAGCTCCTACGAGCAGTACTTC.

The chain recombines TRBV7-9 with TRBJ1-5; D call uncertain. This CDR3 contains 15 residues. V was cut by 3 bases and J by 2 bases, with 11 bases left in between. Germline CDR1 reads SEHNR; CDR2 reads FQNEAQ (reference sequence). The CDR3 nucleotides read TGTGCCAGCAGCTTGCAGACTACAGGCAATCAGCCCCAGCATTTT. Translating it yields CASSLQTTGNQPQHF.

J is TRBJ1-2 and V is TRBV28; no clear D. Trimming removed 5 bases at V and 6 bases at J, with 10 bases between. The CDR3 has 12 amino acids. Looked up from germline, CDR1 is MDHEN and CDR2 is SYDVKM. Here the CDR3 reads CASSRGVDGYTF. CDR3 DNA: TGTGCCAGCAGTCGGGGAGTTGATGGCTACACCTTC.

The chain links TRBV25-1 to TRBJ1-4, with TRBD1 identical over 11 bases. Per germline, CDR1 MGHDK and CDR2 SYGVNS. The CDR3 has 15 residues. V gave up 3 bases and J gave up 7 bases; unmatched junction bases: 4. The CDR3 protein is CASSDPGQGGEKLFF. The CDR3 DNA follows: TGTGCCAGCAGTGATCCGGGACAGGGGGGTGAAAAACTGTTTTTT.

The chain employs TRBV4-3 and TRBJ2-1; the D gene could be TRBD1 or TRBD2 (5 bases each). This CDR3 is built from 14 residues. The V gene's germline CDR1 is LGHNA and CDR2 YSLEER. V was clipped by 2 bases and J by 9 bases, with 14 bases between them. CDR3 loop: CASSQRNRDREQFF. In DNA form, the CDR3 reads TGCGCCAGCAGCCAAAGGAACCGGGACCGTGAGCAGTTCTTC.

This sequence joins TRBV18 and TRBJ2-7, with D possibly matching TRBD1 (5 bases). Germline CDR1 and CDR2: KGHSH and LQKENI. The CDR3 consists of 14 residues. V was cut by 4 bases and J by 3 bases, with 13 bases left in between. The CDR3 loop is CASSLTASYYEQYF. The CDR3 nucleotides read TGTGCCAGCTCACTGACAGCTTCTTACTACGAGCAGTACTTC.

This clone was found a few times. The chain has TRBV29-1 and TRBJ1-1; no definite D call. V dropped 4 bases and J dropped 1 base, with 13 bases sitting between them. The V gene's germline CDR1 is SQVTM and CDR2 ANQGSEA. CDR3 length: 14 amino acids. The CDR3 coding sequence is TGCAGCGTTGTAGAGGCTCGGGGGAACACTGAAGCTTTCTTT. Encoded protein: CSVVEARGNTEAFF. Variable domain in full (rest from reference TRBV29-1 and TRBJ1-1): SAVISQKPSRDICQRGTSLTIQCQVDSQVTMMFWYRQQPGQSLTLIATANQGSEATYESGFVIDKFPISRPNLTFSTLTVSNMSPEDSSIYLCSVVEARGNTEAFFGQGTRLTVV.

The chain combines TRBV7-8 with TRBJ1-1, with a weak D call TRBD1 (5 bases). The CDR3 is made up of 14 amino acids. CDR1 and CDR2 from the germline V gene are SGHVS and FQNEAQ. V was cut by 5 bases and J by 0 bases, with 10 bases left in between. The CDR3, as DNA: TGTGCCAGCAGCCGGGACGTCTTGAACACTGAAGCTTTCTTT. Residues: CASSRDVLNTEAFF.

The CDR3 DNA sequence: TGTGCCAGTAGCAGTTGGACTAGCGACTTCTCCTACGAGCAGTACTTC. Amino acid sequence: CASSSWTSDFSYEQYF. The rearrangement joins TRBV19 to TRBJ2-5; 9 bases are shared with TRBD2. Near its end, the DNA agrees better with TRBJ2-7, so the J call may be wrong. Germline lookup yields CDR1 LNHDA and CDR2 SQIVND (reference sequence). This CDR3 is 16 amino acids long.

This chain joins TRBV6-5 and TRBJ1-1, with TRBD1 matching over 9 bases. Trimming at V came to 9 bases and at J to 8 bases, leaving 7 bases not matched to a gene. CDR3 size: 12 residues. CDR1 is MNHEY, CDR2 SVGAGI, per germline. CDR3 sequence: CASQRTGVEAFF. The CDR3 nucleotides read TGTGCCAGTCAGCGGACAGGGGTCGAAGCTTTCTTT.

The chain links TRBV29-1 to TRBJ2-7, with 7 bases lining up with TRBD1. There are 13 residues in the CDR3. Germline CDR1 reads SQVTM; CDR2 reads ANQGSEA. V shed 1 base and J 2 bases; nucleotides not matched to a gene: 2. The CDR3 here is CSVEAQGAYEQYF. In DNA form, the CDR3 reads TGCAGCGTTGAAGCCCAGGGGGCCTACGAGCAGTACTTC.

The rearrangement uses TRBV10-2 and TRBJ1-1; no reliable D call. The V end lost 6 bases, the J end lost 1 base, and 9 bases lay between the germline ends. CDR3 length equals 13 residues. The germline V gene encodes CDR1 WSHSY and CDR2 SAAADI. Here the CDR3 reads CASRGTANTEAFF. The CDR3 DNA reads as TGCGCCAGCAGGGGTACAGCGAACACTGAAGCTTTCTTT.

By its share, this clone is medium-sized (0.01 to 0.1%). DNA of the CDR3: TGTGCCAGCAGTGAAATTCGGGCAGGGCCACCGCATTTT. Protein product: CASSEIRAGPPHF. The genes are TRBV6-1 and TRBJ1-5; D is possibly TRBD1 (5 bases). The CDR3 sequence is 13 residues long. V lost 2 bases to trimming and J lost 15 bases, with 17 bases between them. Germline values: CDR1 MNHNS, CDR2 SASEGT.